Each of the 27 T cell receptor beta chains below was sequenced from the same sample in a study of monozygotic twins with inflammatory bowel disease. TCRdb reworked the 5' RACE reads into one entry per CDR3 protein, no DNA. This listing includes approximately 330,000 distinct CDR3 sequences. The source material was blood. Receptors were obtained from a human donor with ulcerative colitis or Crohn's disease, or a healthy co-twin of an affected twin (not recorded which).

The V call is TRBV5-6, the J call TRBJ2-1; as DNA is missing, the TRBD1 call by TCRdb cannot be tested. This CDR3 is built from 13 residues. Germline-derived CDR1 and CDR2 are SGHDT and YYEEEE. CDR3 in amino acids: CASQQVIIDEQFF. Full variable domain (outside the CDR3, taken from reference TRBV5-6 and TRBJ2-1): DAGVTQSPTHLIKTRGQQVTLRCSPKSGHDTVSWYQQALGQGPQFIFQYYEEEERQRGNFPDRFSGHQFPNYSSELNVNALLLGDSALYLCASQQVIIDEQFFGPGTRLTVL.

The chain links TRBV7-9 to TRBJ1-4; no DNA is available, so the TRBD1 call from TCRdb remains unchecked. Germline lookup yields CDR1 SEHNR and CDR2 FQNEAQ (reference sequence). The CDR3 totals 14 residues. CDR3: CASSLPDRGEKLFF. Using reference TRBV7-9 and TRBJ1-4 for the parts outside the CDR3, the full variable domain is DTGVSQNPRHKITKRGQNVTFRCDPISEHNRLYWYRQTLGQGPEFLTYFQNEAQLEKSRLLSDRFSAERPKGSFSTLEIQRTEQGDSAMYLCASSLPDRGEKLFFGSGTQLSVL.

The rearrangement uses TRBV15 and TRBJ1-6; TCRdb's D gene call, TRBD1, goes unchecked for lack of DNA. This CDR3 contains 17 residues. Germline CDR1 is LNHNV and CDR2 is YYDKDF (reference sequence). CDR3 sequence: CATSKLKGDSSNSPLHF.

The chain employs TRBV12-3 or TRBV12-4 and TRBJ2-1. This CDR3 has 14 residues. CDR3 in amino acids: CASTPLSGFNEQFF.

This rearrangement joins TRBV18 to TRBJ2-1. This CDR3 has 12 amino acids. Germline CDR1 and CDR2: KGHSH and LQKENI. The CDR3 loop reads CASSRPGSEQFF. Supplemented by reference TRBV18 and TRBJ2-1, the full variable domain reads NAGVMQNPRHLVRRRGQEARLRCSPMKGHSHVYWYRQLPEEGLKFMVYLQKENIIDESGMPKERFSAEFPKEGPSILRIQQVVRGDSAAYFCASSRPGSEQFFGPGTRLTVL.

The V and J genes are TRBV10-3 and TRBJ2-3; no DNA is available, so the TRBD1 call from TCRdb remains unchecked. The CDR3 length is 16 residues. From germline, CDR1 is ENHRY and CDR2 SYGVKD. The chain's CDR3 is CAIQAAAGSWADTQYF.

V usage is TRBV20-1 and J usage is TRBJ2-3; the D gene TCRdb calls, TRBD2, cannot be checked with no DNA. The germline V gene encodes CDR1 DFQATT and CDR2 SNEGSKA (reference sequence). The CDR3 totals 17 residues. CDR3 residues: CSARRGGVQREKYTQYF.

V and J are TRBV7-2 and TRBJ2-7; TCRdb indicates TRBD1, and absent DNA this call remains unverified. The CDR3 contains 12 residues. Germline assignment: CDR1 SGHTA and CDR2 FQGNSA. CDR3 residues: CASSLAGREQYF.

The V and J genes are TRBV28 and TRBJ1-1. From germline, CDR1 is MDHEN and CDR2 SYDVKM. This CDR3 spans 15 amino acids. The CDR3 here is CASTPTPQLNTEAFF.

The V and J genes are TRBV27 and TRBJ1-3. There are 13 residues in the CDR3. Germline CDR1 is MNHEY and CDR2 is SMNVEV (reference sequence). The CDR3 reads CASSRQLGNTIYF.

V usage is TRBV28 and J usage is TRBJ2-7; TCRdb lists TRBD2, though no DNA is available to test this call. The CDR3 covers 15 residues. Germline CDR1 reads MDHEN; CDR2 reads SYDVKM. The CDR3 here is CASSKNSGGAYEQYF.

The gene calls are TRBV5-1 and TRBJ2-1; the TCRdb call, TRBD1, lacks DNA for checking. Germline CDR1 reads SGHRS; CDR2 reads YFSETQ. The CDR3 is made up of 16 amino acids. CDR3 in amino acids: CASSLGPGQPYNEQFF.

The chain is built from TRBV29-1 and TRBJ1-2. Germline CDR1 reads SQVTM; CDR2 reads ANQGSEA. The CDR3 totals 12 residues. The CDR3 is CSVSGFLFGYTF.

CDR3 region: CASSLGSRTRQETQYF. This chain uses TRBV28 with TRBJ2-5. Germline V CDR1 and CDR2: MDHEN, SYDVKM. The CDR3 covers 16 residues.

The J gene is TRBJ2-5, the V gene TRBV6-1; the D gene TCRdb calls, TRBD1, cannot be checked with no DNA. CDR3 length: 12 residues. Germline assignment: CDR1 MNHNS and CDR2 SASEGT. The CDR3 region is CSSDTLGETQYF.

This chain uses TRBV6-1 with TRBJ1-1; TCRdb's D call of TRBD1 is untestable without DNA. The CDR3 totals 14 residues. CDR1 and CDR2 from the germline V gene are MNHNS and SASEGT. The CDR3 is CASSITGLNTEAFF.

The CDR3: CASSSPGQGVHEQFF. The chain couples TRBV28 to TRBJ2-1; without DNA, the TCRdb call of TRBD1 cannot be checked. This CDR3 spans 15 amino acids. Germline CDR1 and CDR2: MDHEN and SYDVKM. Looking up the rest from reference TRBV28 and TRBJ2-1 gives the full variable domain: DVKVTQSSRYLVKRTGEKVFLECVQDMDHENMFWYRQDPGLGLRLIYFSYDVKMKEKGDIPEGYSVSREKKERFSLILESASTNQTSMYLCASSSPGQGVHEQFFGPGTRLTVL.

The gene calls are TRBV4-1 and TRBJ2-3; TCRdb's D gene call, TRBD1, goes unchecked for lack of DNA. Germline V gene data show CDR1 as MGHRA and CDR2 as YSYEKL. The CDR3 extends over 21 amino acids. The CDR3 loop is CASSQRSFSGTRTTSTDTQYF.

The CDR3 is CASSQGFRDREKKLFF. The J gene is TRBJ1-4, the V gene TRBV4-1; the D call from TCRdb, TRBD1, cannot be confirmed without DNA. The germline V gene encodes CDR1 MGHRA and CDR2 YSYEKL. The CDR3 covers 16 residues.

Here the CDR3 reads CASSSLDRGLYNEQFF. The rearrangement links TRBV19 to TRBJ2-1; without DNA, the TCRdb call of TRBD1 cannot be checked. The germline V gene has CDR1 LNHDA and CDR2 SQIVND (reference sequence). The CDR3 spans 16 residues.

V is TRBV5-1 and J is TRBJ2-2. Per germline, CDR1 SGHRS and CDR2 YFSETQ. This CDR3 contains 15 residues. The CDR3 spells CASCPGRPSTGELFF. Drawing the rest from reference TRBV5-1 and TRBJ2-2, the complete variable domain is KAGVTQTPRYLIKTRGQQVTLSCSPISGHRSVSWYQQTPGQGLQFLFEYFSETQRNKGNFPGRFSGRQFSNSRSEMNVSTLELGDSALYLCASCPGRPSTGELFFGEGSRLTVL.

The V call is TRBV28, the J call TRBJ2-1. The CDR3 loop spans 15 amino acids. Germline V gene data show CDR1 as MDHEN and CDR2 as SYDVKM. CDR3 sequence: CASSVAAYLTGEQFF.

V gene TRBV7-9 combines with J gene TRBJ1-2; the D call of TRBD1 rests on TCRdb alone, since no DNA is present to check it. Germline V CDR1 and CDR2: SEHNR, FQNEAQ (reference sequence). The CDR3 loop spans 14 amino acids. The CDR3 protein is CASSGAGGARGYTF. Based on the CDR3 plus reference TRBV7-9 and TRBJ1-2, the full variable domain is DTGVSQNPRHKITKRGQNVTFRCDPISEHNRLYWYRQTLGQGPEFLTYFQNEAQLEKSRLLSDRFSAERPKGSFSTLEIQRTEQGDSAMYLCASSGAGGARGYTFGSGTRLTVV.

The chain joins TRBV27 to TRBJ1-2; TCRdb's D call of TRBD1 is untestable without DNA. The length of the CDR3 is 17 residues. Germline assignment: CDR1 MNHEY and CDR2 SMNVEV (reference sequence). CDR3 region: CASSLGPPGQGHYGYTF.

The chain joins TRBV28 to TRBJ2-5; TCRdb selects TRBD1, and the lack of DNA leaves this call unchecked. The CDR3 is 14 residues long. Germline CDR1 reads MDHEN; CDR2 reads SYDVKM. The CDR3 here is CASSLGHFQETQYF.

CDR3 sequence: CASSQSGTGYETQYF. The chain uses TRBV7-2 and TRBJ2-5; TCRdb selects TRBD1, and the lack of DNA leaves this call unchecked. From germline, CDR1 is SGHTA and CDR2 FQGNSA. CDR3 length equals 15 residues.

This chain connects TRBV19 to TRBJ2-7; the D gene TCRdb calls, TRBD1, cannot be checked with no DNA. CDR3 length: 15 residues. In germline, CDR1 is LNHDA, CDR2 SQIVND (reference sequence). This CDR3 is CASSKTGTVGYEQYF.